This section outlines one T cell receptor beta chain sequence together with its context. Its antigen is as yet unknown. The sample belongs to a study of T cells in localized non-small cell lung cancer. Whole-study findings and limits: Heterogeneity remains possible, as sequencing covered one tumor region only. Uninvolved adjacent lung had higher T cell clonality than tumor and all other tissues.

Researchers cut adjacent lung at least 2 cm from the tumor margin, and it showed no atypia. The repertoire was sequenced with immunoSEQ multiplex PCR; TCRdb's copy has only in-frame clones and lacks some. The repertoire includes 1,700 or so clones, 20% to 25% of them detected once, and around 15% sits in the top ten. The CDR3 contains 15 residues. The germline gives CDR1 GTSNPN, CDR2 SVGIG (reference sequence). V dropped 0 bases and J dropped 3 bases, with 13 bases sitting between them. Source: normal lung tissue next to the tumor, taken before any cancer treatment. The source is a man between 40 and 70 years old with stage II lung adenocarcinoma. The V gene is TRBV30, the J gene TRBJ2-3; no firm D call. The CDR3 here is CAWSVLSTETDTQYF. The CDR3 bases are TGTGCCTGGAGTGTACTTTCGACTGAGACAGATACGCAGTATTTT.